This T cell receptor (beta chain) was recovered during a study of CD8 T cells in ankylosing spondylitis (TCRdb year 2017). About the study as a whole: The study profiled T cell receptor beta repertoires in healthy donors and ankylosing spondylitis patients to find disease-linked TCR variants. The full study cohort comprised around 23 ankylosing spondylitis patients and over 95 healthy donors. Peripheral blood was sampled, and synovial fluid was also collected from ankylosing spondylitis patients.

This clonotype has a count of ten or more. No cognate antigen has been identified for it. It has no much larger one-base neighbor in the sample; base qualities were not kept. The germline V gene (reference sequence) supplies CDR1 MNHEY and CDR2 SMNVEV. The trim is 6 bases for V and 3 bases for J, with a gap of 17 bases between the germline ends. The CDR3 starts with the cysteine, ends with the phenylalanine, and has 16 residues. The read is trimmed to its CDR3 DNA, 48 bases read in frame from base 1. For sequencing, an Illumina HiSeq 2500 was employed. Quantitative 5'-RACE with molecular barcodes was used to prepare TCR beta libraries. The authors processed their data as follows. A new computational method based on a probabilistic model of VDJ rearrangement was used to identify disease-linked TCR variants. TCRdb reran the public reads through fastp at Q25 and MiXCR, keeping productive beta chains. Rows with one shared CDR3 protein collapse into an entry with the most common genes and DNA. The V and J calls were determined by TCRdb, not by the authors. This sample gives 500,000 or so distinct CDR3 sequences in total; 5.3% of them show up just once. Approximately 3.5% of the sample rests with the top ten.

Study-wide conclusions, independent of this receptor: Blood from ankylosing spondylitis patients appeared to be characterized by a TCR beta motif composed of about eight highly homologous amino acid variants. A CD8+ phenotype was shown by the disease-linked clones, which were found at relatively low frequencies in peripheral blood. The disease-linked clones were reported to be significantly enriched in matched synovial fluid samples from ankylosing spondylitis patients. Some motif variants had previously been reported in the synovial fluid and blood of reactive arthritis patients, which suggests shared mechanisms of disease initiation.

Here the chain combines TRBV27 and TRBJ2-2; the best D guess is TRBD2, with 6 bases matching. This receptor was identified in a male donor with ankylosing spondylitis. Sequencing used blood, either unsorted or a sorted T cell fraction (not recorded which). The CDR3 region has the sequence CASSVRAGPYTGELFF. The DNA sequence is TGTGCCAGCAGCGTTCGGGCGGGGCCTTACACCGGGGAGCTGTTTTTT.